This T cell receptor beta chain appears in the sequencing data of a study of blood T cell repertoires in COVID-19. V was cut by 6 bases and J by 2 bases, with 10 bases left in between. CDR3 length: 13 residues. CDR1 and CDR2 (germline): SGHVS, FQNEAQ. Some clones are missing from TCRdb's copy, which holds only in-frame ones; the method was immunoSEQ multiplex PCR. Of tens of thousands of clones listed, over 80% were seen once; the top ten hold approximately 10%. In this sample, this clone turned up once. The gene calls are TRBV7-8 and TRBJ2-5, with D possibly TRBD1 on 6 matching bases. The receptor was isolated from a woman in her sixties or seventies with acute or convalescent COVID-19. The sequenced sample consisted of peripheral blood. The CDR3 is CASRPTGQETQYF. The CDR3 DNA is TGTGCCAGCAGACCGACAGGACAAGAGACCCAGTACTTC.